This T cell receptor beta chain was captured by sequencing in a study of T cells in Graves' hyperthyroidism and ophthalmopathy (dated 2019 in TCRdb). Describing the broader study: Peripheral blood samples were taken at initial diagnosis, before any treatment was given. The 75 to 100 discovery patients were divided at random into training and test sets in a 7:3 ratio. TCR V-J signatures able to tell the groups apart were searched for in a discovery cohort of some 97 patients, of whom over 40 had Graves' ophthalmopathy and under 65 had stable Graves' hyperthyroidism. In addition, the study compared T-cell repertoires in thyroid tissue and in blood from roughly 6 Graves' hyperthyroidism patients. Once sampling was done, hyperthyroidism patients were given methimazole at a starting dose of 30 mg daily, whereas ophthalmopathy patients were given high-dose intravenous methylprednisolone. TCR Vbeta CDR3 sequencing of fewer than 150 peripheral blood samples (43 ophthalmopathy, 70 to 85 hyperthyroidism and approximately 17 progressor patients) is reported in the paper. Prospective prediction of ophthalmopathy was tested in an independent validation cohort of 18 to 20 hyperthyroidism patients and 15 to 17 patients who later progressed to ophthalmopathy.

The TCR beta CDR3 regions were amplified from the RNA transcripts. The TCR CDR3 was subjected to a first round of RT-PCR using the HTBI primer set and the Qiagen OneStep RT-PCR kit. The libraries were constructed in a second round of multiplex PCR and then size-selected and purified. Paired-end sequencing of the libraries was performed with 100 bp reads on an Illumina HiSeq2000. In the authors' own workflow: SOAPnuke was used to process the raw data, removing reads that contained adapters or uncalled bases, had a mean Phred below 15, or lacked an exact match to the constant primer or identifier. COPE v1.2.5 was used to merge high-quality paired reads, and clonotypes were defined as unique nucleotide sequences. MiTCR v1.1 was used to align the clonotypes against IMGT TRBV, TRBD and TRBJ reference segments. The analysis was restricted to V-J combinations with a frequency above 0.0001, which together covered 98% to 99.2% of the repertoires. A TCS score was defined as the ratio of F50 (clonal expansion) to E x V (chaos), with BLOSUM62-based TCRdist applied between CDR3 peptides within each V-J. Welch's t-statistics and random forest reduced around 550 V-J features to some 14, which were used in a naive Bayes classifier (R e1071). In TCRdb, the public reads were trimmed at Q25 with fastp and aligned with MiXCR, with productive beta chains retained. Rows with one shared CDR3 protein collapse into an entry with the most common genes and DNA. TCRdb, not the original authors, processed these V and J calls. This sample lists 490,000 or so distinct CDR3 sequences; about 16% were detected once. About 31% of the sample is held by the ten biggest clonotypes.

Broader findings and caveats from the paper: Blood samples also contained most of the expanded thyroid clonotypes (frequency above 0.001), which suggests that blood repertoires may reflect thyroid immune responses. No statistical method was used to fix the sample size in advance, and group allocation was not hidden from the investigators. A model built on a 13 V-J signature distinguished ophthalmopathy from stable hyperthyroidism, reaching around 87% sensitivity and 81.08% specificity in cross-validation and 80%/75% in testing. During validation, the model predicted progression to ophthalmopathy a median of approximately six months ahead of onset, with more than 55% sensitivity and almost 75% specificity.

Comment on this clonotype: Its antigen target is currently unknown. Within one base of it there is no much larger clone, and no base qualities were kept.

The CDR3, from cysteine to phenylalanine, totals 15 residues. CDR3 DNA only is kept here, 45 bases in frame from base 1. Moderately to severely active disease, a Clinical Activity Score of at least 3, a NOSPECS grade of at least 4, and a duration under 3 months were present in ophthalmopathy patients. Exclusion was applied to patients with uncontrolled infections, other autoimmune diseases, pregnancy or lactation. Diagnoses relied on clinical symptoms, serum thyroxine and TRAb, thyroid ultrasound and orbital computed tomography. Ficoll-Paque density gradient centrifugation was used to isolate PBMCs from 10 ml of fresh peripheral blood. Trizol reagent was used to extract total RNA, and RNA quality was then checked on an Agilent 2100 Bioanalyzer.

This TCR was recovered from a woman younger than 45 with Graves' ophthalmopathy. The chain is encoded by TRBV3-2 joined to TRBJ2-3; the table's D call TRBD1 went unverified against the DNA. TRBV3-2 is labeled a pseudogene. The sequencing input was blood. CDR3 region: CASSQEKTGSDTQYF. The DNA sequence is given as TGTGCCAGCAGCCAAGAGAAGACAGGATCAGATACGCAGTATTTT.